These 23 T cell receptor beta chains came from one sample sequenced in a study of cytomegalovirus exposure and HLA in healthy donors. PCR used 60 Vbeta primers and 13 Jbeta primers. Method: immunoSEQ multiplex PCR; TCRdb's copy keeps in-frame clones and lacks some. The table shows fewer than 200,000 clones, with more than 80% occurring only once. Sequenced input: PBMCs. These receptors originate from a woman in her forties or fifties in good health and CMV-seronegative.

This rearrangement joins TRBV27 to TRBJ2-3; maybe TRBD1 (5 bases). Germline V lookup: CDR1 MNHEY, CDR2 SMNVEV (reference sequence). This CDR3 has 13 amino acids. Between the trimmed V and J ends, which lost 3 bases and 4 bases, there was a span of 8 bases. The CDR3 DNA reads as TGTGCCAGCAGTTTGCTGGGGCCAGATACGCAGTATTTT. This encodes CASSLLGPDTQYF.

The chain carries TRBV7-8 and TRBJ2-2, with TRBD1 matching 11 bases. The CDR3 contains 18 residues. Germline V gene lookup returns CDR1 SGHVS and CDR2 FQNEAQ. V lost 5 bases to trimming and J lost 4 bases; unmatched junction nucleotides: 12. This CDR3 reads CASSLRTGGPRVTGELFF. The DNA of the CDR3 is TGTGCCAGCAGCCTCAGGACAGGGGGCCCGAGGGTCACCGGGGAGCTGTTTTTT.

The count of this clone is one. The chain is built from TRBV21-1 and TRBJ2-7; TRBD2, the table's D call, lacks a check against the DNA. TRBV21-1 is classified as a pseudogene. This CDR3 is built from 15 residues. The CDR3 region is CASGTGTSWFYEQYF. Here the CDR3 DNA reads TGTGCCAGCGGCACCGGGACTAGCTGGTTTTACGAGCAGTACTTC.

The CDR3 coding sequence is TGTGCCAGCAGGCCCGGGACTAGTTACAATGAGCAGTTCTTC. Amino acid sequence: CASRPGTSYNEQFF. V gene TRBV28 combines with J gene TRBJ2-1; 8 positions agree with TRBD2. Trimming cost V 6 bases and J 4 bases; bases outside gene matches: 5. The CDR3 is 14 residues long. Germline values: CDR1 MDHEN, CDR2 SYDVKM.

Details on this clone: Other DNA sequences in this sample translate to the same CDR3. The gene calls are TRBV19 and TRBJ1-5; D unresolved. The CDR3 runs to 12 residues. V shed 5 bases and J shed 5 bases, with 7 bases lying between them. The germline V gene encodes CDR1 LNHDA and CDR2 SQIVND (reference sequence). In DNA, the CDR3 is TGTGCCAGTAGTCCAGGCTATCAGCCCCAGCATTTT. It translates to CASSPGYQPQHF.

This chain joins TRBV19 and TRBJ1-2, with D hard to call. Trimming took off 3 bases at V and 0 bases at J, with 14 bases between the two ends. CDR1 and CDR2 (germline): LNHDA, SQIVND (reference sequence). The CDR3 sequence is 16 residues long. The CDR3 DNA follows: TGTGCCAGTAGTATCTCTCTCCAGGATGCTAACTATGGCTACACCTTC. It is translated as CASSISLQDANYGYTF.

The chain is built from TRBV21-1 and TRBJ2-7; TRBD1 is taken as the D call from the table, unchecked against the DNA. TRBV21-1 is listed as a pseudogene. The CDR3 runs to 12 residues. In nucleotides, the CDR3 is TGTGCCAGCAGCGTCAGGGTTGACGAGCAGTACTTC. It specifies CASSVRVDEQYF.

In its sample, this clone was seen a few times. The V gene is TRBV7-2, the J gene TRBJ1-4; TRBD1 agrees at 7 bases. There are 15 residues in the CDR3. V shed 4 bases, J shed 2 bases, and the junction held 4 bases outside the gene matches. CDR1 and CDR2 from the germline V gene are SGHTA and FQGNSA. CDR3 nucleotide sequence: TGTGCCAGCAGCTCAGGGGGAAGGACTAATGAAAAACTGTTTTTT. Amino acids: CASSSGGRTNEKLFF.

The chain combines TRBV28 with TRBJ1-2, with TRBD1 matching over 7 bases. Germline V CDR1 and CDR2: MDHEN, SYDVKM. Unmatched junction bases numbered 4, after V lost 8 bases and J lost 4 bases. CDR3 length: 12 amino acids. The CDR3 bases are TGTGCCAGCGAGGGACAGCCCTATGGCTACACCTTC. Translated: CASEGQPYGYTF.

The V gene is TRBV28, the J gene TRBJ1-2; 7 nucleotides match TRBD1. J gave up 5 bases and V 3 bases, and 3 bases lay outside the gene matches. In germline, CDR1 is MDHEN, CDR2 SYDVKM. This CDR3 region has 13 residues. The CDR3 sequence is CASSLTGRYGYTF. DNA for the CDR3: TGTGCCAGCAGTTTGACAGGGCGGTATGGCTACACCTTC.

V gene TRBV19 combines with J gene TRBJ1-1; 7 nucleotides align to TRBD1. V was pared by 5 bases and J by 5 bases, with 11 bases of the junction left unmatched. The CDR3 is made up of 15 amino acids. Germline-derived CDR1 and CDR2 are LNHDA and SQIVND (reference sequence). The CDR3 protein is CASSARGRGWTEAFF. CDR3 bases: TGTGCCAGTAGTGCAAGGGGGCGCGGATGGACTGAAGCTTTCTTT.

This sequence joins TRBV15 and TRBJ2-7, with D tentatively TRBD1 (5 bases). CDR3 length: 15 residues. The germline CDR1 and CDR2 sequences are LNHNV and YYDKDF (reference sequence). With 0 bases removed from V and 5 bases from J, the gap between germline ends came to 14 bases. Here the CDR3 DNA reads TGTGCCACCAGCAGAGACCCCGGCAGGGTGGACGAGCAGTACTTC. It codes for CATSRDPGRVDEQYF.

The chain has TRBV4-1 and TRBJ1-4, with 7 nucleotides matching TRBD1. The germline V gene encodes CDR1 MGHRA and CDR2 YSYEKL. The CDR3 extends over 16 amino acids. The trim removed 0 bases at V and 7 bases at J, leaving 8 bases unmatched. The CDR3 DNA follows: TGCGCCAGCAGCCAAGAGGGGAACAGGGGAACTGAAAAACTGTTTTTT. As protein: CASSQEGNRGTEKLFF.

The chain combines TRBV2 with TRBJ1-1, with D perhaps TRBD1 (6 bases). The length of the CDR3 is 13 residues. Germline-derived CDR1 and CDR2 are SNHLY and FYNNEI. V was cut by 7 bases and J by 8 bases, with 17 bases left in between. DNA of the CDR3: TGTGCCAGCACTCGGGACACCTTAGAGGAAGCTTTCTTT. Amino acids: CASTRDTLEEAFF.

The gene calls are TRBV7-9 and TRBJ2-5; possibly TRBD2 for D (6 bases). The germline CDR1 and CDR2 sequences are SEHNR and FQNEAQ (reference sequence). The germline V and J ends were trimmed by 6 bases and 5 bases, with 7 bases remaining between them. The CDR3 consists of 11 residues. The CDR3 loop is CASREGETQYF. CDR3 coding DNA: TGTGCCAGCAGGGAGGGGGAGACCCAGTACTTC.

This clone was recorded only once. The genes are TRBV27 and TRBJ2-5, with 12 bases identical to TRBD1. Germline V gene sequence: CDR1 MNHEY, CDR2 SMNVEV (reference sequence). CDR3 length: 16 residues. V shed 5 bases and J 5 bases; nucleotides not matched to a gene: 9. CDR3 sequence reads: CASSPGTGGNGETQYF. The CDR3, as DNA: TGTGCCAGCAGTCCCGGGACAGGGGGCAATGGGGAGACCCAGTACTTC.

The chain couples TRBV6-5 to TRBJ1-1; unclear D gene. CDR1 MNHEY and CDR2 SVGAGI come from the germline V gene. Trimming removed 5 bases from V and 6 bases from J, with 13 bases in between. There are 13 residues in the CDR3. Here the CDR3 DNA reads TGTGCCAGCAGTGAGCTGGGAGACCCTGAAGCTTTCTTT. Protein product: CASSELGDPEAFF.

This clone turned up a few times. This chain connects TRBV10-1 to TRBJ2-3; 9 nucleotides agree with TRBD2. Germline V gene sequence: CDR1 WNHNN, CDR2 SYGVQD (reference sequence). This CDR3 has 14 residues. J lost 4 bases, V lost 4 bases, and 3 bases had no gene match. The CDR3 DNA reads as TGCGCCAGCAGTGTGGCTAGCGGGGCAGATACGCAGTATTTT. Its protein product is CASSVASGADTQYF.

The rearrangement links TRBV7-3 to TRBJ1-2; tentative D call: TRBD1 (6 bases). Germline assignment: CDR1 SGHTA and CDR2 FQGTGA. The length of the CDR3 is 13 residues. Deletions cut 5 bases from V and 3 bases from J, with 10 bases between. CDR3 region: CASSKDRDYGYTF. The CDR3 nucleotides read TGTGCCAGCAGCAAGGACAGAGACTATGGCTACACCTTC.

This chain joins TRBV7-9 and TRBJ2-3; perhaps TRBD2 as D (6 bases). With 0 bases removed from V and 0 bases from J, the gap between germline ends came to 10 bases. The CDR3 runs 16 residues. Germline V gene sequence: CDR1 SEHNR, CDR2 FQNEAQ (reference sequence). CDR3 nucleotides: TGTGCCAGCAGCTTAGCCGTCCGGGAGAGCACAGATACGCAGTATTTT. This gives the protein CASSLAVRESTDTQYF.

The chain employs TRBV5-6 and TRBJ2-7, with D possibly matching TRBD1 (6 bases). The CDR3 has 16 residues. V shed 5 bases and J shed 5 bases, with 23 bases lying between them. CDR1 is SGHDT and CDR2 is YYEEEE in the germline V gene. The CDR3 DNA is TGTGCCAGCAGGTCCTGGGGAAACAGGGAGTGGGACGAGCAGTACTTC. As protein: CASRSWGNREWDEQYF.

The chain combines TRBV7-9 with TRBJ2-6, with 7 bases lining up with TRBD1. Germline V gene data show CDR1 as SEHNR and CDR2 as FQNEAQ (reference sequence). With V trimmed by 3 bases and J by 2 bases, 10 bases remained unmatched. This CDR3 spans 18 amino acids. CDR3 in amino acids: CASSLKGQPSPGANVLTF. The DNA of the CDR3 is TGTGCCAGCAGCTTGAAGGGACAGCCCTCACCTGGGGCCAACGTCCTGACTTTC.

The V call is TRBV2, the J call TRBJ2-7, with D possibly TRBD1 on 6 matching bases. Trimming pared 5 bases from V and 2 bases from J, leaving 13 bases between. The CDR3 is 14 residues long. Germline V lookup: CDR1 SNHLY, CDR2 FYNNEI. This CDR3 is CASSLQGTPYEQYF. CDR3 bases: TGTGCCAGCAGTCTACAGGGTACCCCCTACGAGCAGTACTTC.